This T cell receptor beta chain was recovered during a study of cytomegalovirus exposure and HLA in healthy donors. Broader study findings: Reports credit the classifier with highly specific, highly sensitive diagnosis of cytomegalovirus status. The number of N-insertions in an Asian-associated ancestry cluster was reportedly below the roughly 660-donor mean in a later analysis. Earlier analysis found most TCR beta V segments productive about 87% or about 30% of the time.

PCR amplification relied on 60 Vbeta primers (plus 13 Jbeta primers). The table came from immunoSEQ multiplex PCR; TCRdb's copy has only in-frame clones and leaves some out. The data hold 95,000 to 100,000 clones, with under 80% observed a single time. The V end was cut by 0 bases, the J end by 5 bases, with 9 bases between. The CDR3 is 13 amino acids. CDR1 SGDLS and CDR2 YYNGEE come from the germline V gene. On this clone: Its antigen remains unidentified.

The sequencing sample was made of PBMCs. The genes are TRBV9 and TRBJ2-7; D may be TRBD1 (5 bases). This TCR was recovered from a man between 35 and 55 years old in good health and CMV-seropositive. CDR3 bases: TGTGCCAGCAGCGTAGGGGGCGAGGACGAGCAGTACTTC. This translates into CASSVGGEDEQYF. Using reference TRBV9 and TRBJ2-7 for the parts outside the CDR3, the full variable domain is DSGVTQTPKHLITATGQRVTLRCSPRSGDLSVYWYQQSLDQGLQFLIQYYNGEERAKGNILERFSAQQFPDLHSELNLSSLELGDSALYFCASSVGGEDEQYFGPGTRLTVT.